This TCR beta chain was found in a study of T cells in Graves' hyperthyroidism and ophthalmopathy. Findings and limits, study-wide: Most clonotypes expanded in thyroid above 0.001 were likewise present in blood.

Amplified regions were TCR beta CDR3 sequences from RNA transcripts. Carried out on the TCR CDR3, a first-round RT-PCR used the HTBI primer set. TCRdb re-called the multiplex PCR reads through MiXCR, storing one row per CDR3 protein. Of 270,000 or so distinct CDR3 sequences listed, less than 30% are singletons. This clonotype was observed at least ten times. Its antigen is not identified. V trimming: 4 bases; J trimming: 5 bases; junction bases outside the gene matches: 5. The CDR3 has 15 amino acids. Germline CDR1 MNHEY, CDR2 SVGAGI. The study excluded patients with uncontrolled infection, other autoimmune disease, pregnancy or lactation. Blood sampling occurred at first hyperthyroidism diagnosis, ahead of any ophthalmopathy symptoms. PBMCs came from 7.5 to 10 ml fresh peripheral blood.

This TCR was recovered from a man aged 40-49 years with Graves' hyperthyroidism that later progressed to Graves' ophthalmopathy. The chain employs TRBV6-5 and TRBJ1-2, with 12 bases lining up with TRBD1. The sequenced sample was blood. The CDR3 sequence is CASSWRDRGRYGYTF. The CDR3 DNA reads TGTGCCAGCAGTTGGCGGGACAGGGGGCGTTATGGCTACACCTTC.